Below are 3 T cell receptor beta chains sequenced from a single sample in a study of CD8+CD57+ T cells in acquired aplastic anemia (dated by TCRdb to the late 2010s). TCRdb shows the sequencer as Illumina HiSeq 2000. Genomic DNA served as template for TCR beta VDJ combination and CDR3 sequence profiling. TCRdb reworked the public reads: Q25 trimming with fastp, MiXCR clone assembly, productive beta chains retained. Duplicate CDR3 protein sequences are folded into a single record with the most common DNA and genes. The sample profile shows some 130,000 distinct CDR3 sequences; roughly two fifths of them were found once. 8% to 8.5% of the sample is taken by the ten largest. The sequencing sample was made of sorted CD4+, CD8+, or CD8+CD57+ T cells (not recorded which) from PBMCs. Every receptor here comes from a human donor in good health, serving as a control.

This clonotype was found a few times. V usage is TRBV20-1 and J usage is TRBJ1-2, with D maybe TRBD1 (5 bases). Looked up from germline, CDR1 is DFQATT and CDR2 is SNEGSKA (reference sequence). This CDR3 comprises 15 residues. The V gene lost 3 bases and the J gene lost 8 bases, with 22 bases spanning the gap. The DNA for the CDR3 is TGCAGTGCTAGTAGTACTAGAGGGACGCCCGTCGGCTACACCTTC. Protein sequence: CSASSTRGTPVGYTF.

This clonotype was recorded many times. One end of the junction is discordant with germline, which a read error may explain. The chain links TRBV5-8 to TRBJ1-2, with TRBD1 matching 7 bases. This CDR3 is built from 14 residues. Germline V CDR1 and CDR2: SGHTS, YDEGEE. DNA for the CDR3: TGTGCCAGCAGCTTGGGACAGGGTGTCTATCGCTACACCTTC. It yields the protein CASSLGQGVYRYTF.

The sample holds many counts of this clonotype. The chain links TRBV3-1 to TRBJ2-1; no clear D. The CDR3 is made up of 11 amino acids. Germline V gene data show CDR1 as LGHDT and CDR2 as YNNKEL (reference sequence). The V end was cut by 1 base, the J end by 8 bases, with 3 bases between. CDR3 nucleotides: TGTGCCAGCAGCCAAGTTTATGAGCAGTTCTTC. Translation: CASSQVYEQFF.